This entry features one T cell receptor beta chain sequence. The sample belongs to a study of blood T cell repertoires in COVID-19. Study overall: The analysed material was cDNA or gDNA that came from T cells, B-cell-depleted T cells, or PBMCs.

Germline V CDR1 and CDR2: SGHNT, YENEEA. V was clipped by 1 base and J by 7 bases, with 5 bases between them. CDR3 length equals 12 residues. As originally analysed: Amplification of reference gene primers provided the estimated nucleated cell counts. Using immunoSEQ multiplex PCR, the repertoire was profiled, and TCRdb retains in-frame clones only, with some absent. Clone size and V and J calls were adopted from that table, with D and trimming inferred from the DNA. Of 150,000 to 200,000 clones in the sample, roughly 90% were seen once. One Seattle source followed patients from active infection through their disease course.

The rearrangement uses TRBV11-3 and TRBJ2-1; no firm D call. This TCR came from an older woman with COVID-19, enrolled during active disease. Material: peripheral blood. The CDR3 DNA sequence: TGTGCCAGCAGCTTAGGTCGTAATGAGCAGTTCTTC. This codes for CASSLGRNEQFF.